Following are 16 T cell receptor beta chains from one sample sequenced in a study of T cell responses to AZD1222 COVID-19 vaccine (dated by TCRdb to about 2021). The label giving this sample's time point can be read as: baseline before first vaccination. Library preparation used the immunoSEQ multiplex PCR assay. This is the immuneACCESS table as TCRdb keeps it, with only in-frame sequences that have V and J called. A part of the clones is gone; compared with another copy, unresolved V genes explain less than half, and the rest is unexplained. This sample comprises about 99,000 clones, around nine tenths of them detected only once. Roughly 13% of the sample goes to the ten largest clones. The specimen comprised peripheral blood, sampled on day 0 of AZD1222 vaccination. Receptor source: an adult in good health.

The chain links TRBV18 to TRBJ2-2; no reliable D call. CDR3 length: 13 residues. Trimming left V 6 bases short and J 6 bases short, with 11 bases between. Germline CDR1 and CDR2: KGHSH and LQKENI. The CDR3 bases are TGTGCCAGCTCGCCTTTACTGGCCGGGGAGCTGTTTTTT. Amino acid sequence: CASSPLLAGELFF.

The chain recombines TRBV6-2 or TRBV6-3 with TRBJ1-1; D gene uncertain. V was pared by 3 bases and J by 4 bases, with 9 bases between. The germline V gene has CDR1 MNHEY and CDR2 SVGEGT. The CDR3 is made up of 13 amino acids. CDR3 sequence (DNA): TGTGCCAGCAGTTATAAGGCCCGCACTGAAGCTTTCTTT. Amino acids: CASSYKARTEAFF.

The chain joins TRBV11-2 to TRBJ2-1; D unresolved. The CDR3 is made up of 15 amino acids. Germline V gives CDR1 SGHAT, CDR2 FQNNGV. V was cut by 1 base and J by 5 bases, with 12 bases left in between. CDR3 DNA: TGTGCCAGCAGCTTAGGATGGCAGAATCACAATGAGCAGTTCTTC. Protein product: CASSLGWQNHNEQFF.

This rearrangement joins TRBV11-2 to TRBJ1-2; no firm D call. The V end lost 0 bases, the J end lost 0 bases, and 11 bases lay between the germline ends. Germline V gives CDR1 SGHAT, CDR2 FQNNGV. This CDR3 spans 16 amino acids. DNA for the CDR3: TGTGCCAGCAGCTTAGATGGTGGAGGAGCTAACTATGGCTACACCTTC. Its translation is CASSLDGGGANYGYTF.

This rearrangement joins TRBV19 to TRBJ1-6; TRBD1 agrees at 7 bases. This CDR3 has 14 residues. CDR1 and CDR2 from the germline V gene are LNHDA and SQIVND (reference sequence). V dropped 5 bases and J dropped 4; count of bases not matched to a gene: 2. This CDR3 reads CASSLGQYNSPLHF. The CDR3 nucleotides are TGTGCCAGTAGTTTGGGACAGTATAATTCACCCCTCCACTTT.

The rearrangement joins TRBV27 to TRBJ1-5, with TRBD1 as a possible D gene (6 bases). Per the germline V gene, CDR1 is MNHEY and CDR2 is SMNVEV (reference sequence). This CDR3 contains 14 residues. V was clipped by 6 bases and J by 6 bases, with 15 bases between them. CDR3 sequence reads: CASSLSGGRQPQHF. The CDR3 DNA reads TGTGCCAGCAGCCTAAGCGGGGGGCGTCAGCCCCAGCATTTT.

The chain joins TRBV3-1 (or the pseudogene TRBV3-2) to TRBJ2-3, with a weak D call TRBD2 (5 bases). Germline V lookup: CDR1 LGHDT, CDR2 YNNKEL (reference sequence). The CDR3 totals 16 residues. The ends were cut back, 0 bases at V and 0 bases at J, with 10 bases in the middle. The CDR3 DNA reads TGTGCCAGCAGCCAAGATCCGGGCGGGAGCACAGATACGCAGTATTTT. Protein product: CASSQDPGGSTDTQYF.

The rearrangement joins TRBV6-2 or TRBV6-3 to TRBJ2-7; 7 bases are a match to TRBD1. Germline V lookup: CDR1 MNHEY, CDR2 SVGEGT. V shed 6 bases, J shed 4 bases, and the junction held 15 bases outside the gene matches. This CDR3 contains 16 residues. In nucleotides, the CDR3 is TGTGCCAGCAGCCACGGGACAGTGAATGCTCGGTACGAGCAGTACTTC. It encodes CASSHGTVNARYEQYF.

The chain recombines TRBV29-1 with TRBJ2-3; 7 bases match TRBD2. The junction had 16 bases not matched to a gene; V was cut back by 3 bases and J by 7 bases. Germline V lookup: CDR1 SQVTM, CDR2 ANQGSEA. The CDR3 has 16 residues. CDR3 amino acids: CSVDIREGLGIYTQYF. CDR3 sequence (DNA): TGCAGCGTTGACATAAGGGAGGGCCTCGGTATATATACGCAGTATTTT.

The chain carries TRBV6-4 and TRBJ2-1; D uncertain. This CDR3 spans 13 amino acids. CDR1 MRHNA and CDR2 SNTAGT come from the germline V gene. V lost 2 bases and J lost 4, with 6 bases in between. The CDR3 nucleotides are TGTGCCAGCAGTGACGAAATTTACAATGAGCAGTTCTTC. It codes for CASSDEIYNEQFF.

This chain uses TRBV11-3 with TRBJ2-1; no firm D call. In germline, CDR1 is SGHNT, CDR2 YENEEA. This CDR3 region has 13 residues. V gave up 5 bases and J gave up 5 bases, with 10 bases separating them. This chain's CDR3 is CASSPTPDNEQFF. The CDR3, as DNA: TGTGCCAGCAGCCCTACCCCTGACAATGAGCAGTTCTTC.

The V gene is TRBV19, the J gene TRBJ1-5, with no clear D. Trimming stripped 3 bases from V and 0 bases from J, with 9 bases between. The CDR3 has 15 residues. In germline, CDR1 is LNHDA, CDR2 SQIVND (reference sequence). The CDR3: CASSIATNSNQPQHF. As DNA, the CDR3 is TGTGCCAGTAGTATTGCGACAAATAGCAATCAGCCCCAGCATTTT.

This clone has a single count. The chain carries TRBV11-3 and TRBJ2-1, with 14 bases fitting TRBD2. The CDR3 totals 18 residues. Trimming at V came to 1 base and at J to 2 bases, leaving 4 bases not matched to a gene. The V gene's germline CDR1 is SGHNT and CDR2 YENEEA. The DNA of the CDR3 is TGTGCCAGCAGCTTAGGGACTAGCGGGAGGCCAGCCTACAATGAGCAGTTCTTC. Encoded protein: CASSLGTSGRPAYNEQFF.

The chain recombines TRBV12-5 with TRBJ1-3; no reliable D call. Germline values: CDR1 LGHNT, CDR2 FRNRAP. The V and J ends lost 4 bases and 0 bases respectively, with 19 bases between them. This CDR3 has 18 residues. CDR3 region: CASGSGGPTRPSGNTIYF. As DNA, the CDR3 is TGTGCTAGTGGTTCCGGAGGACCTACACGACCCTCTGGAAACACCATATATTTT.

The chain joins TRBV27 to TRBJ2-7; 11 bases are shared with TRBD2. CDR3 length equals 18 residues. Germline V lookup: CDR1 MNHEY, CDR2 SMNVEV (reference sequence). The V gene end was trimmed by 0 bases and the J gene end by 7 bases; junction bases not matched to a gene: 14. DNA of the CDR3: TGTGCCAGCAGTTTATCGAAGGCTAGCGGGAGGCCCCCATGGGAGCAGTACTTC. Translation gives CASSLSKASGRPPWEQYF.

The chain carries TRBV6-1 and TRBJ2-1, with TRBD2 identical over 8 bases. The CDR3 has 13 residues. Germline lookup yields CDR1 MNHNS and CDR2 SASEGT. Trimming took 2 bases from V and 10 from J; bases not matched to a gene: 4. The CDR3 protein is CASSEILAGEQFF. CDR3 nucleotide sequence: TGTGCCAGCAGTGAAATCTTAGCGGGAGAGCAGTTCTTC.